This record looks at one T cell receptor beta chain sequence and its context. This sample stems from a study of blood T cell repertoires in COVID-19. Under the authors' procedure: Amplification with reference gene primers provided the estimates of nucleated cell counts. Assay: immunoSEQ multiplex PCR; the TCRdb copy retains only in-frame clones and omits some. The V and J calls and clone size come from that table; D and trimming were worked out from the DNA. The table shows a few hundred thousand clones, with 75% to 85% occurring only once. The sequencing input was peripheral blood. This clonotype was sampled from a human donor in a cohort sampled during active COVID-19.

This CDR3 is CSASMGARHDGYTF. The CDR3 nucleotides read TGCAGTGCTAGTATGGGGGCCCGTCACGATGGCTACACCTTC. The chain has TRBV20-1 and TRBJ1-2; possibly TRBD1 for D (6 bases). CDR1 is DFQATT, CDR2 SNEGSKA, per germline (reference sequence). This CDR3 is built from 14 residues. The germline V and J ends were trimmed by 3 bases and 6 bases, with 17 bases remaining between them.